The 29 T cell receptor beta chains listed next were all sequenced from one sample in a study of shared clonotypes between healthy human individuals (dated by TCRdb to 2018 to 2020). To prepare the library, the immunoSEQ multiplex PCR assay was applied. TCRdb holds this immuneACCESS table with in-frame rearrangements only. Some clones are missing; in checked studies, unresolved V genes explain under half, and the rest has no known cause. The sample table contains about 2,200,000 clones; only one count was recorded for about 93% of them. Under 2% of the sample belongs to the ten largest clones. CD8 naive samples were obtained by positive selection for CCR7 among CD45RO-negative cells, yielding a CD45RA+CCR7+ population from which TemRA cells were excluded. Sample: naive CD8+ T cells from PBMCs. According to the study, the label for this sample's cell subset or site signals: CD45RA+CCR7+. The receptors were gathered from a man younger than 35 in good health. Some clones in this sample may be carry-over from other donors' samples.

In this sample, this clone turned up once. The gene calls are TRBV7-9 and TRBJ1-2, with D perhaps TRBD1 (5 bases). CDR1 is SEHNR and CDR2 is FQNEAQ in the germline V gene (reference sequence). Trimming removed 5 bases at V and 5 bases at J, with 12 bases between. The length of the CDR3 is 13 residues. The CDR3 coding sequence is TGTGCCAGCAGCCCGACAGAGGAGTATGGCTACACCTTC. Translation: CASSPTEEYGYTF.

The chain couples TRBV10-1 to TRBJ2-7; 8 bases fit TRBD2. V trimming: 1 base; J trimming: 5 bases; junction bases outside the gene matches: 4. From germline, CDR1 is WNHNN and CDR2 SYGVQD (reference sequence). The CDR3 sequence is 14 residues long. The CDR3 protein is CASSELRGADEQYF. In DNA, the CDR3 is TGCGCCAGCAGTGAGTTGCGGGGGGCGGACGAGCAGTACTTC.

The V gene is TRBV2, the J gene TRBJ2-1; D not resolved. This CDR3 is built from 14 residues. V lost 7 bases to trimming and J lost 1 base, with 11 bases between them. The germline gives CDR1 SNHLY, CDR2 FYNNEI. This CDR3 reads CASTSDGSYNEQFF. In DNA, the CDR3 is TGTGCCAGCACCTCGGACGGTTCCTACAATGAGCAGTTCTTC.

The rearrangement joins TRBV27 to TRBJ2-7; no definite D call. V was clipped by 2 bases and J by 7 bases, with 18 bases between them. The CDR3 spans 15 residues. Per the germline V gene, CDR1 is MNHEY and CDR2 is SMNVEV (reference sequence). The CDR3 DNA reads as TGTGCCAGCAGTTTAACCGGGTCGCGTGTTCTGGAGCAGTACTTC. Its translation is CASSLTGSRVLEQYF.

The chain links TRBV28 to TRBJ1-2, with D unresolved. In germline, CDR1 is MDHEN, CDR2 SYDVKM. There are 15 residues in the CDR3. V gave up 1 base and J gave up 3 bases, with 12 bases separating them. The DNA for the CDR3 is TGTGCCAGCAGTTTATTTACGGAATTGGACTATGGCTACACCTTC. Translating gives CASSLFTELDYGYTF.

This chain uses TRBV9 with TRBJ2-7; possible D gene TRBD1, 5 bases. This CDR3 has 16 amino acids. CDR1 is SGDLS and CDR2 is YYNGEE in the germline V gene. The germline V and J ends were trimmed by 3 bases and 0 bases, with 16 bases remaining between them. The CDR3 sequence is CASSAGHDIHSYEQYF. Here the CDR3 DNA reads TGTGCCAGCAGCGCAGGACACGATATACACTCCTACGAGCAGTACTTC. Supplemented by reference TRBV9 and TRBJ2-7, the full variable domain reads DSGVTQTPKHLITATGQRVTLRCSPRSGDLSVYWYQQSLDQGLQFLIQYYNGEERAKGNILERFSAQQFPDLHSELNLSSLELGDSALYFCASSAGHDIHSYEQYFGPGTRLTVT.

The chain recombines TRBV28 with TRBJ2-1; 8 bases fit TRBD1. The CDR3 runs 14 residues. With V trimmed by 5 bases and J by 8 bases, 8 bases remained unmatched. The germline V gene has CDR1 MDHEN and CDR2 SYDVKM. The CDR3 here is CASSLRTGFDEQFF. The DNA of the CDR3 is TGTGCCAGCAGTCTCCGGACAGGGTTTGATGAGCAGTTCTTC.

The chain recombines TRBV19 with TRBJ1-5, with no clear D. Germline V gene data show CDR1 as LNHDA and CDR2 as SQIVND (reference sequence). CDR3 length: 17 amino acids. The V gene lost 5 bases and the J gene lost 0 bases, with 17 bases spanning the gap. In nucleotides, the CDR3 is TGTGCCAGTAGTTTAGGACGGATTCAACATAGCAATCAGCCCCAGCATTTT. Its protein is CASSLGRIQHSNQPQHF.

The V gene is TRBV4-1, the J gene TRBJ2-1; the match to TRBD2 covers 9 bases. The CDR3 sequence is 18 residues long. CDR1 is MGHRA, CDR2 YSYEKL, per germline. The ends lost 5 bases at V and 9 bases at J; junction bases unmatched: 20. For the CDR3, the DNA is TGCGCCAGCAGCTCCCAAACTATTAGCGGGAGCCCGGTGGGTGAGCAGTTCTTC. It encodes CASSSQTISGSPVGEQFF.

Regarding this clone: Other nucleotide sequences from this sample produce the same CDR3. The chain recombines TRBV27 with TRBJ2-2, with D unresolved. The CDR3 contains 12 residues. The germline V gene has CDR1 MNHEY and CDR2 SMNVEV (reference sequence). V was shortened by 3 bases and J by 5 bases, with 4 bases between the two germline ends. CDR3 sequence: CASSFRTGELFF. The CDR3 nucleotides read TGTGCCAGCAGTTTTCGTACCGGGGAGCTGTTTTTT.

The CDR3 DNA reads TGTGCCAGCAGGGGAAACGGACTAGATAGCACAGATACGCAGTATTTT. Residues: CASRGNGLDSTDTQYF. The chain has TRBV7-9 and TRBJ2-3, with TRBD2 identical over 7 bases. CDR1 and CDR2 (germline): SEHNR, FQNEAQ (reference sequence). CDR3 length: 16 amino acids. The trim removed 6 bases at V and 0 bases at J, leaving 9 bases unmatched.

The count of this clone is one. The V and J genes are TRBV27 and TRBJ2-2, with TRBD2 as a possible D gene (6 bases). This CDR3 region has 14 residues. Trimming took 6 bases from V and 4 from J, leaving 12 bases between them. Looked up from germline, CDR1 is MNHEY and CDR2 is SMNVEV (reference sequence). The CDR3 DNA is TGTGCCAGCAGGAAGCCGCGGGGCACCGGGGAGCTGTTTTTT. Residues: CASRKPRGTGELFF.

Of note for this clone: This sample includes further DNA sequences coding for the same CDR3. This chain joins TRBV27 and TRBJ1-2; 9 bases agree with TRBD1. This CDR3 spans 14 amino acids. CDR1 and CDR2 from the germline V gene are MNHEY and SMNVEV (reference sequence). Germline trimming cut 5 bases from V and 4 bases from J; bases unmatched to any gene: 5. CDR3 DNA: TGTGCCAGCAGTCCCGGGACAGGGCTCTATGGCTACACCTTC. This sequence encodes CASSPGTGLYGYTF.

The rearrangement links TRBV25-1 to TRBJ2-5; 7 bases map to TRBD2. V lost 5 bases to trimming and J lost 1 base; unmatched junction nucleotides: 7. The CDR3 contains 15 residues. Germline V gene data show CDR1 as MGHDK and CDR2 as SYGVNS. For the CDR3, the DNA is TGTGCCAGCAGTCCCCACGGGGGGAGCCAAGAGACCCAGTACTTC. Translation gives CASSPHGGSQETQYF.

This chain links TRBV27 with TRBJ2-5; no clear D gene. CDR3 length: 15 amino acids. V was clipped by 3 bases and J by 5 bases, with 16 bases between them. Per germline, CDR1 MNHEY and CDR2 SMNVEV (reference sequence). The CDR3 is CASSFQTEVGETQYF. The CDR3 nucleotides read TGTGCCAGCAGTTTCCAGACCGAAGTGGGGGAGACCCAGTACTTC.

This clone occurred once. This rearrangement joins TRBV6-5 to TRBJ1-2; the D gene is possibly TRBD1 (5 bases). The CDR3 sequence is 14 residues long. The germline V gene has CDR1 MNHEY and CDR2 SVGAGI. V lost 6 bases and J 4 bases, leaving 15 bases between the germline ends. The chain's CDR3 is CASSRQPDFYGYTF. The CDR3 DNA reads TGTGCCAGCAGCCGACAGCCTGACTTCTATGGCTACACCTTC.

The rearrangement uses TRBV27 and TRBJ2-7, with D unclear. CDR3 length equals 16 residues. Germline assignment: CDR1 MNHEY and CDR2 SMNVEV (reference sequence). V was clipped by 3 bases and J by 0 bases, with 15 bases between them. The CDR3 loop reads CASSLIGQTFSYEQYF. In DNA, the CDR3 is TGTGCCAGCAGTTTGATCGGGCAGACCTTCTCCTACGAGCAGTACTTC.

The gene calls are TRBV5-1 and TRBJ1-2; unclear D gene. In germline, CDR1 is SGHRS, CDR2 YFSETQ. The V end was cut by 2 bases, the J end by 8 bases, with 13 bases between. The CDR3 is 13 amino acids. The CDR3 region has the DNA TGCGCCAGCAGCTTTTTAGAGGGCTACGGCTACACCTTC. It codes for CASSFLEGYGYTF.

This clone was seen once. The chain links TRBV7-9 to TRBJ2-7, with D uncertain. Trimming removed 2 bases at V and 3 bases at J, with 8 bases between. The germline CDR1 and CDR2 sequences are SEHNR and FQNEAQ (reference sequence). The CDR3 is 13 amino acids. This CDR3 is CASSLNANYEQYF. The DNA for the CDR3 is TGTGCCAGCAGCTTAAACGCTAACTACGAGCAGTACTTC.

J is TRBJ2-5 and V is TRBV21-1. TRBV21-1 is a recognized pseudogene. The CDR3 runs 16 residues. CDR3 DNA: TGTGCCAGCAGCGGGAAGACGGCGTTGCTCGGAGAGACCCAGTACTTC. Residues: CASSGKTALLGETQYF.

The chain joins TRBV2 to TRBJ2-2; 7 bases agree with TRBD2. The CDR3 loop spans 13 amino acids. The junction had 2 bases not matched to a gene; V was cut back by 6 bases and J by 4 bases. CDR1 is SNHLY, CDR2 FYNNEI, per germline. This CDR3 is CASRGGVTGELFF. In DNA form, the CDR3 reads TGTGCCAGCAGGGGAGGGGTCACCGGGGAGCTGTTTTTT.

The rearrangement joins TRBV4-1 to TRBJ1-2; 8 positions agree with TRBD1. This CDR3 comprises 16 residues. V dropped 1 base and J dropped 5; count of bases not matched to a gene: 9. Germline loops: CDR1 MGHRA, CDR2 YSYEKL. As DNA, the CDR3 is TGCGCCAGCAGCCAAGTTGAAGCAGGGGGCGGATATGGCTACACCTTC. Translated: CASSQVEAGGGYGYTF.

V and J are TRBV14 and TRBJ2-7; 9 nucleotides align to TRBD2. From germline, CDR1 is SGHDN and CDR2 FVKESK. V lost 0 bases and J lost 2; bases outside the gene matches: 5. CDR3 length: 16 amino acids. The CDR3 coding sequence is TGTGCCAGCAGCCAAGAACGACTAGCGGCTCCCTACGAGCAGTACTTC. Its translation is CASSQERLAAPYEQYF.

The chain joins TRBV4-2 to TRBJ2-3, with 10 positions matching TRBD1. This CDR3 is 15 amino acids long. The V and J ends lost 0 bases and 3 bases, in that order; junction bases with no gene match: 0. The germline V gene has CDR1 LGHNA and CDR2 YNFKEQ. The chain's CDR3 is CASSQEGQGTDTQYF. As DNA, the CDR3 is TGTGCCAGCAGCCAAGAGGGACAGGGGACAGATACGCAGTATTTT.

The J gene is TRBJ1-1, the V gene TRBV28; TRBD1 aligns across 9 bases. This CDR3 has 14 residues. The germline V gene encodes CDR1 MDHEN and CDR2 SYDVKM. V gave up 7 bases and J gave up 9 bases; unmatched junction bases: 12. CDR3 loop: CASKPPGQGRKAFF. The CDR3 nucleotides are TGTGCCAGCAAACCTCCGGGACAGGGAAGAAAAGCTTTCTTT.

The CDR3 DNA follows: TGTGCCAGCAGCCCGAGTCCCGGACCCTCCAGGGAGCAGTACTTC. Translation gives CASSPSPGPSREQYF. The chain has TRBV11-1 and TRBJ2-7; D is ambiguous. Trimming left V 5 bases short and J 7 bases short, with 21 bases between. The CDR3 length is 15 residues. The germline CDR1 and CDR2 sequences are SGHAT and FQDESV (reference sequence).

The chain couples TRBV7-9 to TRBJ2-7; 10 positions match TRBD2. The CDR3 runs to 15 residues. Germline CDR1 SEHNR, CDR2 FQNEAQ (reference sequence). The ends lost 6 bases at V and 2 bases at J; junction bases unmatched: 7. CDR3 in amino acids: CASSSSGRDPYEQYF. The CDR3, as DNA: TGTGCCAGCAGTTCCAGCGGGAGGGACCCCTACGAGCAGTACTTC. The complete variable domain, with remaining parts taken from reference TRBV7-9 and TRBJ2-7, reads DTGVSQNPRHKITKRGQNVTFRCDPISEHNRLYWYRQTLGQGPEFLTYFQNEAQLEKSRLLSDRFSAERPKGSFSTLEIQRTEQGDSAMYLCASSSSGRDPYEQYFGPGTRLTVT.

This chain uses TRBV9 with TRBJ2-7; D call uncertain. This CDR3 spans 14 amino acids. V gave up 0 bases and J gave up 3 bases, with 10 bases separating them. Germline CDR1 and CDR2: SGDLS and YYNGEE. CDR3 DNA: TGTGCCAGCAGCGTAGGACGCCTAGGCTACGAGCAGTACTTC. Protein product: CASSVGRLGYEQYF.

The gene calls are TRBV27 and TRBJ2-3; no firm D call. Germline V gene data show CDR1 as MNHEY and CDR2 as SMNVEV (reference sequence). V shed 1 base and J shed 6 bases, with 20 bases lying between them. The length of the CDR3 is 17 residues. The CDR3 loop is CASSLYRLTSGPDTQYF. DNA for the CDR3: TGTGCCAGCAGTTTATATCGTTTGACCTCTGGGCCGGATACGCAGTATTTT.